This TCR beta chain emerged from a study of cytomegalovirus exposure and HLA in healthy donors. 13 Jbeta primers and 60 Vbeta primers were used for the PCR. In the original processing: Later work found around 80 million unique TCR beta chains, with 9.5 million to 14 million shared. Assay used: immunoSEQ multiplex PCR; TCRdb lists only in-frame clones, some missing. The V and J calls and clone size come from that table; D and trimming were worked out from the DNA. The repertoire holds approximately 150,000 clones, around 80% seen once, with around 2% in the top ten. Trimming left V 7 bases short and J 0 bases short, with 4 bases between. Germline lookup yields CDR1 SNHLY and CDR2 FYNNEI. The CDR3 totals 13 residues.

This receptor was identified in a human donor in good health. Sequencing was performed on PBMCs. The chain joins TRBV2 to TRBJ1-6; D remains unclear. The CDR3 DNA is TGTGCCAGCACGAGCTCCTATAATTCACCCCTCCACTTT. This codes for CASTSSYNSPLHF. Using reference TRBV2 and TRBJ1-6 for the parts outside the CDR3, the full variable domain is EPEVTQTPSHQVTQMGQEVILRCVPISNHLYFYWYRQILGQKVEFLVSFYNNEISEKSEIFDDQFSVERPDGSNFTLKIRSTKLEDSAMYFCASTSSYNSPLHFGNGTRLTVT.